Below are 26 T cell receptor beta chains sequenced from a single sample in a study of T cell responses to AZD1222 COVID-19 vaccine (dated by TCRdb to 2020 to 2023). The library was prepared using the immunoSEQ multiplex PCR assay. What TCRdb holds here is the immuneACCESS table cut down to in-frame rearrangements. Part of the clones is not present; checked against another copy, under half of the missing clones reflect an unresolved V gene, and the others are unexplained. The sample has 150,000 to 200,000 clones on record, about 92% of them singletons. The ten most abundant clones make up 2% to 3% of the sample. The intended sense of this specimen's time point label: baseline before first vaccination. The starting material was peripheral blood, obtained on day 0 of AZD1222 vaccination. Receptors were obtained from an adult in good health.

This clone has only one observation. This chain uses TRBV3-1 (or the pseudogene TRBV3-2) with TRBJ2-1; 9 nucleotides agree with TRBD2. In germline, CDR1 is LGHDT, CDR2 YNNKEL (reference sequence). The CDR3 sequence is 17 residues long. V lost 0 bases to trimming and J lost 4 bases; unmatched junction nucleotides: 7. The CDR3 coding sequence is TGTGCCAGCAGCCAAGAAGCCCCCCTAGCGGGATACAATGAGCAGTTCTTC. Its translation is CASSQEAPLAGYNEQFF.

CDR3 residues: CASSQDRRETQYF. CDR3 DNA sequence: TGTGCCAGCAGCCAAGATCGGCGAGAGACCCAGTACTTC. The chain recombines TRBV14 with TRBJ2-5; no reliable D call. Germline CDR1 reads SGHDN; CDR2 reads FVKESK. CDR3 length: 13 amino acids. V dropped 0 bases and J dropped 4 bases, with 6 bases sitting between them.

This clone was counted a single time. The gene calls are TRBV5-4 and TRBJ2-5; D call uncertain. Between the trimmed V and J ends, which lost 1 base and 4 bases, there was a span of 5 bases. The CDR3 totals 12 residues. Germline values: CDR1 SGHNT, CDR2 YYREEE (reference sequence). The CDR3: CASSLPSETQYF. The CDR3 bases are TGTGCCAGCAGCTTGCCCTCAGAGACCCAGTACTTC.

This clone is a singleton in its sample. This sequence joins TRBV7-9 and TRBJ1-1, with D unresolved. Germline V gene sequence: CDR1 SEHNR, CDR2 FQNEAQ (reference sequence). This CDR3 has 15 residues. V lost 6 bases to trimming and J lost 0 bases, with 14 bases between them. The CDR3 is CASRPLTALNTEAFF. Here the CDR3 DNA reads TGTGCCAGCAGGCCACTGACGGCCTTGAACACTGAAGCTTTCTTT. The full variable domain, rest sourced from reference TRBV7-9 and TRBJ1-1, is DTGVSQNPRHKITKRGQNVTFRCDPISEHNRLYWYRQTLGQGPEFLTYFQNEAQLEKSRLLSDRFSAERPKGSFSTLEIQRTEQGDSAMYLCASRPLTALNTEAFFGQGTRLTVV.

This clone was detected a few times. The DNA for the CDR3 is TGTGCCAGCAGTTTAGCCCGGCCCATACGGGGGGAGACCTCTGGAAACACCATATATTTT. This translates into CASSLARPIRGETSGNTIYF. The chain employs TRBV27 and TRBJ1-3, with a weak D call TRBD1 (5 bases). V was clipped by 2 bases and J by 0 bases, with 23 bases between them. Germline CDR1 is MNHEY and CDR2 is SMNVEV (reference sequence). The CDR3 contains 20 residues.

This clone was seen just once. The rearrangement joins TRBV20-1 to TRBJ2-1; D possibly matches TRBD1 or TRBD2 (5 bases each). Per the germline V gene, CDR1 is DFQATT and CDR2 is SNEGSKA (reference sequence). This CDR3 comprises 11 residues. V gave up 3 bases and J gave up 11 bases, with 11 bases separating them. The CDR3 loop reads CSASGDPKQFF. CDR3 nucleotide sequence: TGCAGTGCTAGTGGGGACCCAAAGCAGTTCTTC.

The genes are TRBV15 and TRBJ2-7; 10 bases agree with TRBD1. Per the germline V gene, CDR1 is LNHNV and CDR2 is YYDKDF (reference sequence). Trimming removed 2 bases from V and 5 bases from J; junction bases left unmatched: 3. The CDR3 consists of 14 residues. CDR3 bases: TGTGCCACCAGCAGACGGGACAGGGGTCACGAGCAGTACTTC. Protein: CATSRRDRGHEQYF.

The genes are TRBV27 and TRBJ1-5, with no clear D. Germline V gives CDR1 MNHEY, CDR2 SMNVEV (reference sequence). The CDR3 runs to 14 residues. The V end lost 2 bases, the J end lost 3 bases, and 8 bases lay between the germline ends. This CDR3 reads CASSLGRVNQPQHF. CDR3 DNA sequence: TGTGCCAGCAGTTTAGGAAGGGTCAATCAGCCCCAGCATTTT.

J is TRBJ1-5 and V is TRBV2, with D possibly matching TRBD1 (5 bases). Trimming stripped 10 bases from V and 4 bases from J, with 17 bases between. This CDR3 is 14 amino acids long. Per the germline V gene, CDR1 is SNHLY and CDR2 is FYNNEI. CDR3 sequence (DNA): TGTGCCACCCAAGCCACACAGGATAATCAGCCCCAGCATTTT. Translating gives CATQATQDNQPQHF.

The V gene is TRBV29-1, the J gene TRBJ1-4; no reliable D call. The CDR3 extends over 13 amino acids. Germline lookup yields CDR1 SQVTM and CDR2 ANQGSEA. Trimming left V 4 bases short and J 7 bases short, with 13 bases between. The CDR3 sequence: CSVAETAGEKLFF. In DNA form, the CDR3 reads TGCAGCGTTGCAGAGACGGCGGGTGAAAAACTGTTTTTT.

The chain employs TRBV6-2 or TRBV6-3 and TRBJ2-3; 11 bases line up with TRBD2. The CDR3 is 17 amino acids. Looked up from germline, CDR1 is MNHEY and CDR2 is SVGEGT. V shed 2 bases, J shed 3 bases, and the junction held 7 bases outside the gene matches. The CDR3 loop is CASSYPASGRTTDTQYF. The CDR3 DNA follows: TGTGCCAGCAGTTACCCTGCTAGCGGGAGGACTACAGATACGCAGTATTTT.

This clone was seen a single time. The chain has TRBV27 and TRBJ1-1; D gene unclear. In germline, CDR1 is MNHEY, CDR2 SMNVEV (reference sequence). V was pared by 3 bases and J by 1 base, with 15 bases between. The CDR3 covers 16 residues. Here the CDR3 DNA reads TGTGCCAGCAGTTTTATAGGGCCGCCAGGGAACACTGAAGCTTTCTTT. Protein sequence: CASSFIGPPGNTEAFF.

This chain's CDR3 is CASSPGQGNQPQHF. For the CDR3, the DNA is TGTGCCAGCAGCCCTGGACAGGGGAATCAGCCCCAGCATTTT. J is TRBJ1-5 and V is TRBV6-4; 9 nucleotides match TRBD1. Losses at the gene ends were 6 bases for V and 4 bases for J; bases not matched to a gene: 4. Germline V CDR1 and CDR2: MRHNA, SNTAGT. The CDR3 runs 14 residues.

The genes are TRBV5-5 and TRBJ2-7; 10 bases line up with TRBD2. Germline V gene sequence: CDR1 SGHKS, CDR2 YYEKEE (reference sequence). After removal of 0 bases from V and 7 bases from J, the junction contained 16 bases not matched to a gene. The CDR3 spans 18 residues. The CDR3 protein is CASSLGPLAGSSMEEQYF. CDR3 coding DNA: TGTGCCAGCAGCTTGGGTCCACTAGCGGGATCCTCAATGGAAGAGCAGTACTTC.

This chain connects TRBV12-3 or TRBV12-4 to TRBJ2-7; TRBD2 might be the D (5 bases). This CDR3 region has 13 residues. V lost 8 bases, J lost 2 bases, and 13 bases lay in between. The CDR3 sequence is CASGLDLAYEQYF. As DNA, the CDR3 is TGTGCCAGCGGGTTGGACTTGGCCTACGAGCAGTACTTC.

The chain has TRBV3-1 (or the pseudogene TRBV3-2) and TRBJ2-7; TRBD1 is a possible D gene (5 bases). CDR1 and CDR2 (germline): LGHDT, YNNKEL (reference sequence). The CDR3 runs 15 residues. Trimming stripped 5 bases from V and 0 bases from J, with 14 bases between. The CDR3 region has the DNA TGTGCCAGCAGCTGGGGCGACTCCAGCTCCTACGAGCAGTACTTC. Protein: CASSWGDSSSYEQYF.

This chain connects TRBV5-4 to TRBJ1-2, with 7 bases matching TRBD1. The J segment lost 2 bases and the V segment lost 5 bases, leaving 6 bases of the junction unmatched. The CDR3 has 14 residues. Germline V gene lookup returns CDR1 SGHNT and CDR2 YYREEE (reference sequence). The CDR3 reads CASSLTTGNYGYTF. In DNA, the CDR3 is TGTGCCAGCAGTCTAACGACAGGGAACTATGGCTACACCTTC. Filled out from reference TRBV5-4 and TRBJ1-2, the complete variable domain reads ETGVTQSPTHLIKTRGQQVTLRCSSQSGHNTVSWYQQALGQGPQFIFQYYREEENGRGNFPPRFSGLQFPNYSSELNVNALELDDSALYLCASSLTTGNYGYTFGSGTRLTVV.

The chain carries TRBV29-1 and TRBJ1-2; the match to TRBD1 covers 8 bases. Trimming at V came to 0 bases and at J to 2 bases, leaving 5 bases not matched to a gene. This CDR3 has 15 residues. Germline assignment: CDR1 SQVTM and CDR2 ANQGSEA. DNA of the CDR3: TGCAGCGTTGAAGACCGACAGGGGTGGAACTATGGCTACACCTTC. Translated, it gives CSVEDRQGWNYGYTF.

The chain is built from TRBV7-9 and TRBJ1-3; D may be TRBD1 (6 bases). The CDR3 runs to 14 residues. In germline, CDR1 is SEHNR, CDR2 FQNEAQ (reference sequence). The ends were cut back, 4 bases at V and 2 bases at J, with 9 bases in the middle. CDR3 loop: CASSSKGAGNTIYF. CDR3 DNA sequence: TGTGCCAGCAGCTCAAAGGGGGCTGGAAACACCATATATTTT.

This clone was seen a single time. This chain joins TRBV10-2 and TRBJ2-5, with D uncertain. This CDR3 spans 12 amino acids. CDR1 WSHSY and CDR2 SAAADI come from the germline V gene. V was clipped by 5 bases and J by 7 bases, with 11 bases between them. The CDR3 DNA reads as TGCGCCAGCAGTCCCCCATCCGGGACCCAGTACTTC. Its protein product is CASSPPSGTQYF.

The chain couples TRBV30 to TRBJ2-3; 9 bases agree with TRBD2. The CDR3 length is 14 residues. J lost 2 bases, V lost 5 bases, and 5 bases had no gene match. Germline CDR1 GTSNPN, CDR2 SVGIG (reference sequence). The CDR3 reads CAWSLAGYTDTQYF. The CDR3 DNA reads TGTGCCTGGTCTCTAGCGGGGTACACAGATACGCAGTATTTT.

V gene TRBV5-4 combines with J gene TRBJ2-1; maybe TRBD1 (6 bases). Germline V lookup: CDR1 SGHNT, CDR2 YYREEE (reference sequence). This CDR3 region has 16 residues. V was cut by 3 bases and J by 6 bases, with 19 bases left in between. CDR3 in amino acids: CASSSPEPGVGNEQFF. Written as DNA, the CDR3 is TGTGCCAGCAGCTCCCCCGAGCCAGGGGTAGGCAATGAGCAGTTCTTC.

CDR3 loop: CASSKREYQPQHF. CDR3 sequence (DNA): TGTGCCAGCAGCAAGAGGGAGTACCAGCCCCAGCATTTT. The chain employs TRBV21-1 and TRBJ1-5. TRBV21-1 is an annotated pseudogene. This CDR3 region has 13 residues.

The chain has TRBV6-1 and TRBJ1-1, with D unresolved. The CDR3 totals 11 residues. Germline V gene data show CDR1 as MNHNS and CDR2 as SASEGT. Deletions cut 3 bases from V and 7 bases from J, with 6 bases between. This CDR3 is CASSDWGEAFF. DNA of the CDR3: TGTGCCAGCAGTGATTGGGGTGAAGCTTTCTTT.

The V call is TRBV5-6, the J call TRBJ1-2; D may be TRBD1 (6 bases). This CDR3 is 15 amino acids long. Germline CDR1 and CDR2: SGHDT and YYEEEE. V lost 4 bases and J lost 4, with 17 bases in between. CDR3 nucleotide sequence: TGTGCCAGCAGCCTGGGGGGGGGCGTCAGCTATGGCTACACCTTC. Its protein product is CASSLGGGVSYGYTF.

The V gene is TRBV7-9, the J gene TRBJ2-5; D is perhaps TRBD2 (6 bases). This CDR3 has 17 residues. V was clipped by 4 bases and J by 5 bases, with 23 bases between them. Germline CDR1 SEHNR, CDR2 FQNEAQ (reference sequence). As DNA, the CDR3 is TGTGCCAGCAGCTCGTTCCCCCGGGACTCCTCAGAGGAGACCCAGTACTTC. It is translated as CASSSFPRDSSEETQYF. The variable domain in full, with the rest retrieved from reference TRBV7-9 and TRBJ2-5, is DTGVSQNPRHKITKRGQNVTFRCDPISEHNRLYWYRQTLGQGPEFLTYFQNEAQLEKSRLLSDRFSAERPKGSFSTLEIQRTEQGDSAMYLCASSSFPRDSSEETQYFGPGTRLLVL.